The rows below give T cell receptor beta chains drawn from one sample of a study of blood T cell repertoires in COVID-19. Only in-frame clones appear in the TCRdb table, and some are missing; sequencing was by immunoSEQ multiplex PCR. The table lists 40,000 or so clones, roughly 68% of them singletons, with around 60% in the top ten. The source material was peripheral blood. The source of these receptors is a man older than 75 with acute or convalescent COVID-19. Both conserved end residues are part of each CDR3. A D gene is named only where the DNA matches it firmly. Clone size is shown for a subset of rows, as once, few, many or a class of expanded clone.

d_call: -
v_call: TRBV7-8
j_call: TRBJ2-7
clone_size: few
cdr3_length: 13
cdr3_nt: TGTGCCAGCTCCCCACAGTTCGACTACGAGCAGTACTTC
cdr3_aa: CASSPQFDYEQYF

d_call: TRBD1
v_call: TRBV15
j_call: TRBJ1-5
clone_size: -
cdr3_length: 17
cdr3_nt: TGTGCCACCAGCAGAGATGGGACAGGGGGCAGGAATCAGCCCCAGCATTTT
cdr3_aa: CATSRDGTGGRNQPQHF

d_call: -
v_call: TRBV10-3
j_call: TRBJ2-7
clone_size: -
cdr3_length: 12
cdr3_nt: TGTGCCATCAGTGAACTAGGGTCCGAGCAGTACTTC
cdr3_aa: CAISELGSEQYF

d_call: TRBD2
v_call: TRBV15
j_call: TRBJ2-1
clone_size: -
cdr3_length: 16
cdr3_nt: TGTGCCACCTTCGGCGCTGGGACTAGCGGGAGCTATGAGCAGTTCTTC
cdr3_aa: CATFGAGTSGSYEQFF

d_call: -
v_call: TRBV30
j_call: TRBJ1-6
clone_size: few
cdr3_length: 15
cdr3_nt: TGTGCCTGGAAACTCCGGGGCCCAGGAGGGTCACCCCTCCACTTT
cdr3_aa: CAWKLRGPGGSPLHF

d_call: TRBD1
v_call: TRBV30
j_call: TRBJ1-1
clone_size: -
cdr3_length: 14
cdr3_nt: TGTGCCTGGAACCTGGGACAGATGAACACTGAAGCTTTCTTT
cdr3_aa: CAWNLGQMNTEAFF

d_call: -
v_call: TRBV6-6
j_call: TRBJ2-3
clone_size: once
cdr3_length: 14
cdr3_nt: TGTGCCAGCAGTTACCAGACTAGCACAGATACGCAGTATTTT
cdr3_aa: CASSYQTSTDTQYF

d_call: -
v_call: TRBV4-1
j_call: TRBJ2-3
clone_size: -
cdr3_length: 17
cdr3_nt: TGCGCCAGCAGCCCATTCCCCGGGCAGGGTGGCACAGATACGCAGTATTTT
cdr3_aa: CASSPFPGQGGTDTQYF

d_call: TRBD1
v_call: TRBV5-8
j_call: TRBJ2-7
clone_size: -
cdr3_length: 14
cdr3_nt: TGTGCCAGCAGCCCGGGACAGGGGCCCTTCGAGCAGTACTTC
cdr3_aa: CASSPGQGPFEQYF

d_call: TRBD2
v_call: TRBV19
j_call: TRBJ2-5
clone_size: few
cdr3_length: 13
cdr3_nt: TGTGCCAGTAGTGCGCTAGCGGGAGAGACCCAGTACTTC
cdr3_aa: CASSALAGETQYF

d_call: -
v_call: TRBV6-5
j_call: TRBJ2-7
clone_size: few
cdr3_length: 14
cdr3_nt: TGTGCCAGCAGTATTACTAGTTCCTCCTACGAGCAGTACTTC
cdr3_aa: CASSITSSSYEQYF

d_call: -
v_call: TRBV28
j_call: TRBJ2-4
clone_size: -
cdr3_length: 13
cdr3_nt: TGTGCCAGCAGCTTGCGGGGCAAAAACATTCAGTACTTC
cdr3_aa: CASSLRGKNIQYF

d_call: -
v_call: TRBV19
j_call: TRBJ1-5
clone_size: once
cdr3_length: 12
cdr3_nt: TGTGCCAGTATGGGGGGGGTTCAGCCCCAGCATTTT
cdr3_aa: CASMGGVQPQHF

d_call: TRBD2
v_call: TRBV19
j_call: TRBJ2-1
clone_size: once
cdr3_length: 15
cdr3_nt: TGTGCCAGTACCCCCGGACTAGCGGGAGGAGAGGAGCAGTTCTTC
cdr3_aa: CASTPGLAGGEEQFF

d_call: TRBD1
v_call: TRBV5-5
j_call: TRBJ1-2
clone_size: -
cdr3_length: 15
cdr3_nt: TGTGCCAGCAGCTTGGCGGGACAGTACGACTATGGCTACACCTTC
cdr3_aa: CASSLAGQYDYGYTF

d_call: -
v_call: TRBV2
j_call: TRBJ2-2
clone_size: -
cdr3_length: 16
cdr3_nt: TGTGCCAGCAGGCCAACCCCCACAAGGAACACCGGGGAGCTGTTTTTT
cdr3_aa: CASRPTPTRNTGELFF

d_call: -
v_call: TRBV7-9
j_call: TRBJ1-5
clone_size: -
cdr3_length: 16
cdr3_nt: TGTGCCAGCAGCTTAGGCGCAGGGTGGGGCAATCAGCCCCAGCATTTT
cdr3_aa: CASSLGAGWGNQPQHF

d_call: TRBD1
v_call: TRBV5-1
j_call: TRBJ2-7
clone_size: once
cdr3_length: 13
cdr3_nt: TGCGCCAGCAGCTGGGACAGCTTCTACGAGCAGTACTTC
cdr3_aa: CASSWDSFYEQYF

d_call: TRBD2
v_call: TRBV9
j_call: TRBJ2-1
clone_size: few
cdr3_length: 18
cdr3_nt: TGTGCCAGCAGCGTAGGAGACTATAGCGGGAGGGCCTACAATGAGCAGTTCTTC
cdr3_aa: CASSVGDYSGRAYNEQFF

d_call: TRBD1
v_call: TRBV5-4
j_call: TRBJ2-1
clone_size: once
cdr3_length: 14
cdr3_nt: TGTTTGAGTTGGGACAGGGACAACTACAATGAGCAGTTCTTC
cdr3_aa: CLSWDRDNYNEQFF

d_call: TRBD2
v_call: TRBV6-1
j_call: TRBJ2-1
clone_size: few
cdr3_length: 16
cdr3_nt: TGTGCCAGCAGTGAAAGGGCTAGCGGGAGAAACAATGAGCAGTTCTTC
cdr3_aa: CASSERASGRNNEQFF

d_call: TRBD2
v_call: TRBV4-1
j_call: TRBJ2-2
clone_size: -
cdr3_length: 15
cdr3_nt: TGCGCCAGCAGCCAAGGCGGGAGCGGGTCCGGGGAGCTGTTTTTT
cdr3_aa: CASSQGGSGSGELFF

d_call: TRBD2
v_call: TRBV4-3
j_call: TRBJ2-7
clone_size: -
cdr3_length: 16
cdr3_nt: TGCGCCAGCAGCCGGTTAGCGGGAGGCAGCTCCTACGAGCAGTACTTC
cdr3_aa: CASSRLAGGSSYEQYF

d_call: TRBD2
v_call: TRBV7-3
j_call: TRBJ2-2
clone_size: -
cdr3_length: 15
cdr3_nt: TGTGCCAGCAGCTTGGGACTAGCGGGCACCGGGGAGCTGTTTTTT
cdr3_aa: CASSLGLAGTGELFF

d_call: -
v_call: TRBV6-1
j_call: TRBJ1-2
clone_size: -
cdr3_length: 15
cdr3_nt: TGTGCCAGCAGTGACCGGAGGACAGCTAACTATGGCTACACCTTC
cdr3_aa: CASSDRRTANYGYTF

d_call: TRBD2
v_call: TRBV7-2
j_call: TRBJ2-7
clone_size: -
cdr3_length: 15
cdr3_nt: TGTGCCAGCAGCCCACTGACTAGCGGGAGATACGAGCAGTACTTC
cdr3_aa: CASSPLTSGRYEQYF

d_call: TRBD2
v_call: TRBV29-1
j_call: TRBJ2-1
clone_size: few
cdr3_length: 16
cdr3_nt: TGCAGCTCCAAAGCCGGGACTAGCGGACTAAGAAATGAGCAGTTCTTC
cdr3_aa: CSSKAGTSGLRNEQFF

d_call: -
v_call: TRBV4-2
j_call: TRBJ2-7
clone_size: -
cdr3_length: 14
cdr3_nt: TGTGCCAGCAGCCCTTTAGCGGACTCCTACGAGCAGTACTTC
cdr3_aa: CASSPLADSYEQYF

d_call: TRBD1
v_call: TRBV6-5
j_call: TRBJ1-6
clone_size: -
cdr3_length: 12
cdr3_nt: TGTGCCAGCAGGACAGGGGGCTTACCCCTCCACTTT
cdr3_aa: CASRTGGLPLHF